This T cell receptor (beta chain) was profiled in a study of T-cell memory formation after mild COVID-19. One entry per CDR3 protein, called by TCRdb with MiXCR from the 5' RACE reads. This sample has about half a million distinct CDR3 sequences, with around a sixth found just once. The germline V gene has CDR1 MNHEY and CDR2 SMNVEV (reference sequence). CDR3 length: 15 residues. Trimming stripped 2 bases from V and 5 bases from J, with 15 bases between. Overall study findings and caveats: There was a balanced CD4/CD8 profile in clones contracting day 15 to 85, and later expanders leaned CD4+.

This clonotype has only a few counts. Its antigen is unidentified. This sequence was found in an adult woman who had mild COVID-19 (a few samples of this study predate the infection). Cell type and time point are not known. This chain links TRBV27 with TRBJ2-5; D is undetermined. The sequencing sample was made of PBMCs or a T cell subset sorted from them (not recorded which). The CDR3 region has the DNA TGTGCCAGCAGTTTAATAGTTGCAGGATTGGAGACCCAGTACTTC. It translates to CASSLIVAGLETQYF.